These 5 T cell receptor beta chains were sequenced from one sample in a study of identifying expanded T cells in peripheral blood. Sequenced by immunoSEQ multiplex PCR; TCRdb stores in-frame clones only, minus some. The profile shows some 65,000 clones, over 75% of them singletons. The sequenced material came from blood. These receptors were collected from a person between 18 and 75 years old in good health.

The chain joins TRBV19 to TRBJ1-2, with a possible D match to TRBD1 (5 bases). The CDR3 extends over 15 amino acids. V gave up 2 bases and J gave up 2 bases, with 12 bases separating them. Germline V gives CDR1 LNHDA, CDR2 SQIVND (reference sequence). In nucleotides, the CDR3 is TGTGCCAGTAGTATATCACCAGGGTTCAACTATGGCTACACCTTC. Its protein is CASSISPGFNYGYTF. The full variable domain, in which reference TRBV19 and TRBJ1-2 provide the parts outside the CDR3, is DGGITQSPKYLFRKEGQNVTLSCEQNLNHDAMYWYRQDPGQGLRLIYYSQIVNDFQKGDIAEGYSVSREKKESFPLTVTSAQKNPTAFYLCASSISPGFNYGYTFGSGTRLTVV.

The chain has TRBV5-4 and TRBJ1-1; a possible D gene is TRBD1 (6 bases). Between the trimmed V and J ends, which lost 4 bases and 3 bases, there was a span of 16 bases. Germline V gives CDR1 SGHNT, CDR2 YYREEE (reference sequence). The CDR3 totals 15 residues. CDR3 in DNA: TGTGCCAGCAGCGCCGATACAGGGTTCGACACTGAAGCTTTCTTT. Its translation is CASSADTGFDTEAFF.

Notes on this clone: This is likely a read error, given that the CDR3 carries no conserved phenylalanine or tryptophan at its end. No DNA is shown, since the ends of the CDR3 on it are uncertain; the CDR3 is the one TCRdb lists. The genes are TRBV4-1 and TRBJ1-2; TRBD1 is the table's D call, not checked against the DNA. CDR1 MGHRA and CDR2 YSYEKL come from the germline V gene. The CDR3 is 9 amino acids long, termini counted. This chain's CDR3 is CASSQGTGV.

This clone was found once. This rearrangement joins TRBV5-8 to TRBJ1-1, with D uncertain. The germline V gene has CDR1 SGHTS and CDR2 YDEGEE. The CDR3 consists of 15 residues. V was clipped by 0 bases and J by 4 bases, with 13 bases between them. CDR3 sequence reads: CASSLEGRHSTEAFF. The CDR3 nucleotides read TGTGCCAGCAGCTTGGAAGGCCGACACAGCACTGAAGCTTTCTTT.

The chain links TRBV27 to TRBJ2-7; D is undetermined. The CDR3 has 13 amino acids. Between the trimmed V and J ends, which lost 6 bases and 4 bases, there was a span of 13 bases. Germline CDR1 and CDR2: MNHEY and SMNVEV (reference sequence). CDR3 in DNA: TGTGCCAGCAGCCTCACTGTAAATTACGAGCAGTACTTC. Translated, it gives CASSLTVNYEQYF.